Here is one T cell receptor (beta chain) with its context. Its specificity is unknown. This entry comes from a study of response to subunit inactivated influenza vaccine. The germline V gene has CDR1 LGHDT and CDR2 YNNKEL (reference sequence). The CDR3 has 15 amino acids. V trimming: 3 bases; J trimming: 6 bases; junction bases outside the gene matches: 6. Findings and limits, study-wide: The study's authors posited that every seasonal influenza vaccination enlists few new T cells.

TCRdb re-derived calls from the RT-PCR reads in MiXCR, one entry per CDR3 protein. The sample has a few hundred thousand distinct CDR3 sequences, approximately 14% seen once. The receptor's source is a man aged 50 to 59 who received an inactivated influenza vaccine. Source: PBMCs from blood, taken roughly 12 days after vaccination. The rearrangement joins TRBV3-1 to TRBJ1-1; 11 bases are shared with TRBD1. The CDR3 here is CASSHMDRGPSEAFF. The CDR3 coding sequence is TGTGCCAGCAGCCACATGGACAGGGGGCCGTCTGAAGCTTTCTTT.